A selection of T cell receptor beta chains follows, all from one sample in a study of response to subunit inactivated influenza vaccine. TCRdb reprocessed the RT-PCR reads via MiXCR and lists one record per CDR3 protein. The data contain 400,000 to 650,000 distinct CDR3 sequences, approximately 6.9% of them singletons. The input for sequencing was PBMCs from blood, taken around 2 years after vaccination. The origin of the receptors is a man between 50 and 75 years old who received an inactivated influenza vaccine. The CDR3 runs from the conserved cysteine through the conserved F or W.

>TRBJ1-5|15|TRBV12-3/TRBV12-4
CASSLVGTANQPQHF
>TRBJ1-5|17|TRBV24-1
CATSASQGEGSNQPQHF
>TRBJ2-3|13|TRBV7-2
CASSSEVTDTQYF
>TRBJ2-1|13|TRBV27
CASSSGAIGEQFF
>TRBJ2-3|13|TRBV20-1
CSAMGVSTDTQYF
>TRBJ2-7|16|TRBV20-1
CSATTGTSGRGYEQYF
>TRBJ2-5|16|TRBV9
CASSTGQGRYQDTQYF
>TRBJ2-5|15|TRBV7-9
CASSLNLAGVKTQYF
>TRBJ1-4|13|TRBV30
CAWSVESNEKLFF
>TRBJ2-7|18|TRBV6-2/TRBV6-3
CASSTWTSGGARSYEQYF
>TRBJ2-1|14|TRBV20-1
CSALLGTPRYEQFF
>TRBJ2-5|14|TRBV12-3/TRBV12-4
CASSLLGVGETQYF
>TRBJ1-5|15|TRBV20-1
CSARDFGRSNQPQHF
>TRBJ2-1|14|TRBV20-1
CSARRGASYNEQFF
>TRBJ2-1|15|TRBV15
CATSTGGFRYNEQFF
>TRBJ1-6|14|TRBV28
CASSSGQGSSPLHF
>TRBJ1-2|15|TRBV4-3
CASSPSRLGEDGYTF
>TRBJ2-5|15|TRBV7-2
CASSRKGGGPETQYF
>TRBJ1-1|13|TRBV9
CASSVVLNTEAFF
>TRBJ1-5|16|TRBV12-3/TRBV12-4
CASALGQGASNQPQHF
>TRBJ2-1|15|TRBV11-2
CASSLAFAGWNEQFF
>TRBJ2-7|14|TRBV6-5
CASSFGTGKYEQYF